Listed here are 26 T cell receptor beta chains from one sample, sequenced in a study of pediatric ulcerative colitis. Measured with immunoSEQ multiplex PCR; TCRdb has only the in-frame clones, and not every one. Of over 35,000 clones listed, over 80% are singletons. The sample consisted of blood. The receptors shown here come from a girl under 18 with moderate ulcerative colitis.

The V and J genes are TRBV4-2 and TRBJ1-3; D not resolved. Germline CDR1 LGHNA, CDR2 YNFKEQ. This CDR3 contains 18 residues. The V gene lost 0 bases and the J gene lost 4 bases, with 19 bases spanning the gap. The CDR3 is CASSQDAGIPLRGNTIYF. Here the CDR3 DNA reads TGTGCCAGCAGCCAAGATGCGGGCATCCCTTTGCGGGGAAACACCATATATTTT.

This rearrangement joins TRBV28 to TRBJ2-7, with 8 bases fitting TRBD1. The CDR3 extends over 16 amino acids. Germline loops: CDR1 MDHEN, CDR2 SYDVKM. The V gene end was trimmed by 7 bases and the J gene end by 2 bases; junction bases not matched to a gene: 13. CDR3 coding DNA: TGTGCCAGCACCTATTTTAGACAGGGGAAAACCTACGAGCAGTACTTC. Encoded protein: CASTYFRQGKTYEQYF.

This clone was counted a single time. The gene calls are TRBV30 and TRBJ2-5; possible D gene TRBD2, 6 bases. V gave up 1 base and J gave up 2 bases, with 11 bases separating them. The CDR3 sequence is 14 residues long. Germline-derived CDR1 and CDR2 are GTSNPN and SVGIG (reference sequence). CDR3 in amino acids: CAWSEIAGQETQYF. As DNA, the CDR3 is TGTGCCTGGAGTGAAATCGCGGGGCAAGAGACCCAGTACTTC.

This chain joins TRBV27 and TRBJ2-1, with D possibly TRBD2 on 6 matching bases. Trimming pared 7 bases from V and 4 bases from J, leaving 26 bases between. The germline CDR1 and CDR2 sequences are MNHEY and SMNVEV (reference sequence). This CDR3 comprises 18 residues. In DNA, the CDR3 is TGTGCCAGCACCCACTTAAGGTTTCTGGAGGGGAGTTACAATGAGCAGTTCTTC. Protein: CASTHLRFLEGSYNEQFF.

V is TRBV28 and J is TRBJ1-6; D is uncertain. Germline assignment: CDR1 MDHEN and CDR2 SYDVKM. V gave up 3 bases and J gave up 10 bases, with 7 bases separating them. There are 12 residues in the CDR3. This CDR3 is CASSFEVSPLHF. For the CDR3, the DNA is TGTGCCAGCAGTTTTGAGGTGTCACCCCTCCACTTT.

Comment on this clone: The junction differs from germline at one of its ends, possibly a read error. J is TRBJ2-1 and V is TRBV6-5, with a weak D call TRBD1 (5 bases). The CDR3 has 14 residues. Germline assignment: CDR1 MNHEY and CDR2 SVGAGI. DNA for the CDR3: TGTGCCACCAGTCGTAGGGGCCTTGGCAATGAGCAGTTCTTC. As protein: CATSRRGLGNEQFF.

The chain joins TRBV7-8 to TRBJ2-1; possibly TRBD1 for D (5 bases). In germline, CDR1 is SGHVS, CDR2 FQNEAQ. CDR3 length: 16 amino acids. V lost 5 bases and J 0 bases, leaving 14 bases between the germline ends. The CDR3 is CASSLDISSSYNEQFF. The CDR3 DNA sequence: TGTGCCAGCAGCCTGGACATTTCGAGCTCCTACAATGAGCAGTTCTTC. Based on the CDR3 plus reference TRBV7-8 and TRBJ2-1, the full variable domain is GAGVSQSPRYKVAKRGQDVALRCDPISGHVSLFWYQQALGQGPEFLTYFQNEAQLDKSGLPSDRFFAERPEGSVSTLKIQRTQQEDSAVYLCASSLDISSSYNEQFFGPGTRLTVL.

This chain joins TRBV7-6 and TRBJ2-5; D uncertain. The CDR3 totals 14 residues. Germline values: CDR1 SGHVS, CDR2 FNYEAQ. V lost 4 bases, J lost 2 bases, and 11 bases lay in between. CDR3 DNA: TGTGCCAGCAGCTCGGGCCCCTTTCAAGAGACCCAGTACTTC. This encodes CASSSGPFQETQYF.

The V and J genes are TRBV10-3 and TRBJ1-2; 10 nucleotides align to TRBD1. This CDR3 has 19 residues. V gave up 6 bases and J gave up 4 bases; unmatched junction bases: 20. CDR1 ENHRY and CDR2 SYGVKD come from the germline V gene. CDR3 in DNA: TGTGCCATCAGGATGATAACCGGGACAGGGGACCCGGGGGCCTATGGCTACACCTTC. Its translation: CAIRMITGTGDPGAYGYTF.

The V call is TRBV28, the J call TRBJ2-5; the match to TRBD2 covers 15 bases. With 10 bases clipped from V and 5 bases from J, the junction kept 5 bases outside the gene matches. The germline CDR1 and CDR2 sequences are MDHEN and SYDVKM. The length of the CDR3 is 14 residues. The CDR3 coding sequence is TGTGCCACTGGACTAGCGGGAGGGGGGGAGACCCAGTACTTC. It codes for CATGLAGGGETQYF.

The rearrangement uses TRBV7-2 and TRBJ1-3; 9 bases agree with TRBD1. This CDR3 region has 15 residues. Per germline, CDR1 SGHTA and CDR2 FQGNSA. V dropped 1 base and J dropped 4; count of bases not matched to a gene: 2. CDR3 region: CASSLGTGAGNTIYF. CDR3 sequence (DNA): TGTGCCAGCAGCTTAGGGACAGGGGCAGGAAACACCATATATTTT.

CDR3 coding DNA: TGTGCCAGCAGCGTAGGCGGCACCGACTATGGCTACACCTTC. Its protein is CASSVGGTDYGYTF. This chain joins TRBV7-9 and TRBJ1-2; D unclear. Trimming took off 5 bases at V and 3 bases at J, with 13 bases between the two ends. The CDR3 runs to 14 residues. The germline gives CDR1 SEHNR, CDR2 FQNEAQ (reference sequence).

The rearrangement links TRBV7-9 to TRBJ1-4; no firm D call. Germline values: CDR1 SEHNR, CDR2 FQNEAQ (reference sequence). The CDR3 runs 16 residues. V lost 4 bases, J lost 4 bases, and 16 bases lay in between. CDR3 bases: TGTGCCAGCAGCTCCTTTGAGGACTCTAATAATGAAAAACTGTTTTTT. Amino acid sequence: CASSSFEDSNNEKLFF.

The V gene is TRBV30, the J gene TRBJ2-2; D is perhaps TRBD2 (6 bases). This CDR3 comprises 15 residues. Germline CDR1 GTSNPN, CDR2 SVGIG (reference sequence). The V end lost 0 bases, the J end lost 1 base, and 9 bases lay between the germline ends. Here the CDR3 reads CAWSVGGRNTGELFF. The CDR3 region has the DNA TGTGCCTGGAGTGTGGGAGGTCGGAACACCGGGGAGCTGTTTTTT.

V gene TRBV5-6 combines with J gene TRBJ1-2, with D perhaps TRBD1 (6 bases). The CDR3 covers 16 residues. Germline values: CDR1 SGHDT, CDR2 YYEEEE. V lost 2 bases and J 6 bases, leaving 20 bases between the germline ends. The CDR3 DNA is TGTGCCAGCAGCTTATATGAGGGGGTCCCTAGGGATGGCTACACCTTC. The encoded protein is CASSLYEGVPRDGYTF.

The chain carries TRBV4-1 and TRBJ2-1, with 7 bases identical to TRBD2. V was clipped by 4 bases and J by 8 bases; unmatched bases: 11. The CDR3 is 15 amino acids. In germline, CDR1 is MGHRA, CDR2 YSYEKL. The CDR3 bases are TGCGCCAGCAGCCGTCTGGCGGGAGTCAGGGATGAGCAGTTCTTC. The encoded protein is CASSRLAGVRDEQFF.

The rearrangement links TRBV6-6 to TRBJ2-5, with 9 bases that match TRBD2. The DNA end lines up better with TRBJ2-7; the J call may be wrong. Germline V CDR1 and CDR2: MNHNY, SVGAGI (reference sequence). This CDR3 has 16 residues. CDR3 DNA sequence: TGTGCCAGCAGTTGGGGCGGGAGGGAGTTGGGCCACGAGCAGTACTTC. Its protein product is CASSWGGRELGHEQYF.

CDR3 loop: CASSLGSLYEQYF. The CDR3 DNA reads as TGTGCCAGCAGCTTGGGCAGCCTCTACGAGCAGTACTTC. The V gene is TRBV5-6, the J gene TRBJ2-7; D remains ambiguous. This CDR3 spans 13 amino acids. Germline lookup yields CDR1 SGHDT and CDR2 YYEEEE. Trimming shortened V by 0 bases and J by 3 bases, and 7 bases separated the two germline ends.

V and J are TRBV19 and TRBJ2-2, with D possibly being TRBD1 (6 bases). The CDR3 is 12 amino acids. Looked up from germline, CDR1 is LNHDA and CDR2 is SQIVND (reference sequence). Trimming left V 5 bases short and J 6 bases short, with 7 bases between. CDR3 residues: CASSSGAGELFF. The CDR3 bases are TGTGCCAGTAGTTCAGGGGCCGGGGAGCTGTTTTTT. Looking up the rest from reference TRBV19 and TRBJ2-2 gives the full variable domain: DGGITQSPKYLFRKEGQNVTLSCEQNLNHDAMYWYRQDPGQGLRLIYYSQIVNDFQKGDIAEGYSVSREKKESFPLTVTSAQKNPTAFYLCASSSGAGELFFGEGSRLTVL.

The CDR3 is CASSILRARIYGYTF. CDR3 DNA sequence: TGTGCCAGCAGTATTCTAAGGGCGAGAATCTATGGCTACACCTTC. This chain uses TRBV28 with TRBJ1-2; D remains ambiguous. This CDR3 is 15 amino acids long. V dropped 5 bases and J dropped 4 bases, with 17 bases sitting between them. CDR1 MDHEN and CDR2 SYDVKM come from the germline V gene.

The rearrangement links TRBV6-5 to TRBJ2-5; D may correspond to TRBD1 or TRBD2 (5 bases each). This CDR3 is 14 amino acids long. The V end was cut by 0 bases, the J end by 3 bases, with 8 bases between. Looked up from germline, CDR1 is MNHEY and CDR2 is SVGAGI. Here the CDR3 reads CASSYSGREETQYF. The CDR3 nucleotides read TGTGCCAGCAGTTACTCGGGACGGGAAGAGACCCAGTACTTC.

The chain employs TRBV6-5 and TRBJ1-2; a weak D match, TRBD1 (5 bases). The CDR3 has 12 residues. Trimming shortened V by 4 bases and J by 4 bases, and 7 bases separated the two germline ends. Per the germline V gene, CDR1 is MNHEY and CDR2 is SVGAGI. CDR3 nucleotides: TGTGCCAGCAGTTGGACACCCTATGGCTACACCTTC. Translating it yields CASSWTPYGYTF.

V is TRBV2 and J is TRBJ2-7; unclear D gene. The germline CDR1 and CDR2 sequences are SNHLY and FYNNEI. V gave up 7 bases and J gave up 2 bases, with 15 bases separating them. CDR3 length: 14 amino acids. This chain's CDR3 is CASIESSTPYEQYF. DNA of the CDR3: TGTGCCAGCATTGAGTCGTCTACCCCCTACGAGCAGTACTTC.

The genes are TRBV7-8 and TRBJ2-1; 7 bases are shared with TRBD2. With 3 bases clipped from V and 9 bases from J, the junction kept 11 bases outside the gene matches. This CDR3 is built from 15 residues. Germline V gene lookup returns CDR1 SGHVS and CDR2 FQNEAQ. For the CDR3, the DNA is TGTGCCAGCAGCTTTTTGCGGACTAGAGCTTCTGAGCAGTTCTTC. As protein: CASSFLRTRASEQFF.

This clone was seen only a few times. V usage is TRBV29-1 and J usage is TRBJ1-1; D remains unclear. V lost 4 bases and J 2 bases, leaving 8 bases between the germline ends. Germline V gives CDR1 SQVTM, CDR2 ANQGSEA. This CDR3 has 12 amino acids. The CDR3 DNA is TGCAGCGTTGTAGGAGAAAACACTGAAGCTTTCTTT. Its protein is CSVVGENTEAFF.

This clone occurred a few times. The V call is TRBV2, the J call TRBJ2-1, with D possibly being TRBD1 or TRBD2 (5 bases each). Germline V gene lookup returns CDR1 SNHLY and CDR2 FYNNEI. V shed 6 bases and J shed 7 bases, with 10 bases lying between them. This CDR3 has 12 residues. In DNA form, the CDR3 reads TGTGCCAGCAGGGGGGACGGGAATGAGCAGTTCTTC. It codes for CASRGDGNEQFF.